This T cell receptor (beta chain) was obtained from a study of T cells in Graves' hyperthyroidism and ophthalmopathy. This clonotype was seen at least ten times. Researchers took RNA transcripts and amplified the TCR beta CDR3 regions from them. The primer set for the first-round RT-PCR of the TCR CDR3 was HTBI. TCRdb independently ran MiXCR on the multiplex PCR reads; one entry per CDR3 protein. The sample records hundreds of thousands of distinct CDR3 sequences, 13% to 15% being singletons. V lost 5 bases and J 2 bases, leaving 11 bases between the germline ends. Germline V gene data show CDR1 as SGHTA and CDR2 as FQGNSA. There are 14 residues in the CDR3.

The sequence came from a woman aged 50 to 65 with Graves' ophthalmopathy. The sequenced material came from blood. The chain uses TRBV7-2 and TRBJ2-3; D unresolved. The CDR3 DNA reads as TGTGCCAGCAGCCTCCGGACCACCACAGATACGCAGTATTTT. This translates into CASSLRTTTDTQYF.